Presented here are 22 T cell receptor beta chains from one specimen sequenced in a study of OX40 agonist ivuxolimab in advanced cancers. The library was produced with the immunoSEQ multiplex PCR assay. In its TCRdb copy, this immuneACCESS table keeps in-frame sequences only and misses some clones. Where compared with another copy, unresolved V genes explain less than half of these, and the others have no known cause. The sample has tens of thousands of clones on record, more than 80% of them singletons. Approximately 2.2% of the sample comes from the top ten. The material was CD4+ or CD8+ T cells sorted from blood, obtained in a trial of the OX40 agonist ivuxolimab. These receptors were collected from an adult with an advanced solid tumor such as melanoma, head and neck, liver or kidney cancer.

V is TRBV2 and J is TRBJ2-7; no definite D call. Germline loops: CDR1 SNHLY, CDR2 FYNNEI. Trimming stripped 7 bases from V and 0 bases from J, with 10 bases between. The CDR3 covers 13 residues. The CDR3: CASIQWNSYEQYF. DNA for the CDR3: TGTGCCAGCATACAGTGGAACTCCTACGAGCAGTACTTC.

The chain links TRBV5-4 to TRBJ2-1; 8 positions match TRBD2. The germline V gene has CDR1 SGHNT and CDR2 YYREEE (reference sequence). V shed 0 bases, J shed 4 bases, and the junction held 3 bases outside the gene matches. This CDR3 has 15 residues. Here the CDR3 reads CASSLEGTSYNEQFF. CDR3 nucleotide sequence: TGTGCCAGCAGCTTGGAAGGGACTAGTTACAATGAGCAGTTCTTC.

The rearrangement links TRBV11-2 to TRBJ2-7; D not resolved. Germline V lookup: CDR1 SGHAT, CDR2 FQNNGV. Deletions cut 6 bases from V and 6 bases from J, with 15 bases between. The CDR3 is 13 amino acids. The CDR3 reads CASRPYLVGEQYF. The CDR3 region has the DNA TGTGCCAGCAGACCCTATTTGGTCGGCGAGCAGTACTTC.

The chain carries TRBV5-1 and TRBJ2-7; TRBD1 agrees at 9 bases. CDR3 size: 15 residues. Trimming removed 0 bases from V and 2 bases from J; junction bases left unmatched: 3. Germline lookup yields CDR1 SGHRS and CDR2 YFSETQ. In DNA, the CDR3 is TGCGCCAGCAGCTTGGAAGGGACAGGGCCCTACGAGCAGTACTTC. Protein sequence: CASSLEGTGPYEQYF.

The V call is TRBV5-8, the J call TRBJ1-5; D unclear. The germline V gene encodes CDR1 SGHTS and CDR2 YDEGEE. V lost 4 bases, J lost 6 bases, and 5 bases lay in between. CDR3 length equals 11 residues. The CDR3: CASSLSQPQHF. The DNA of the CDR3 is TGTGCCAGCAGCCTAAGTCAGCCCCAGCATTTT.

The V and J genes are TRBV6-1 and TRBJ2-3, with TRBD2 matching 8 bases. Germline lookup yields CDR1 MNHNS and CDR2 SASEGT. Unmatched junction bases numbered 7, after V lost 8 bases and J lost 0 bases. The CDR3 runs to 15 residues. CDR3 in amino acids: CASAASSGSTDTQYF. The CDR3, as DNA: TGTGCCAGCGCCGCGTCTAGCGGGAGCACAGATACGCAGTATTTT.

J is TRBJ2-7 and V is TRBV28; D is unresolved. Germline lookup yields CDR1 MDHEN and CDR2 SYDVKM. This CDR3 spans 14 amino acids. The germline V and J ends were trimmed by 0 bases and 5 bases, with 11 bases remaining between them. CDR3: CASSLWAVKNEQYF. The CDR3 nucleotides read TGTGCCAGCAGTTTATGGGCAGTGAAGAACGAGCAGTACTTC.

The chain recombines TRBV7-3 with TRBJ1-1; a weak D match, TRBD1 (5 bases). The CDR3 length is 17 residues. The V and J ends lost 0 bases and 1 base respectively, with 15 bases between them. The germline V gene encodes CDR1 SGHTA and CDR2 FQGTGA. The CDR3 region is CASSLTTAGGSNTEAFF. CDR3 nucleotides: TGTGCCAGCAGCTTAACGACAGCTGGAGGGTCGAACACTGAAGCTTTCTTT.

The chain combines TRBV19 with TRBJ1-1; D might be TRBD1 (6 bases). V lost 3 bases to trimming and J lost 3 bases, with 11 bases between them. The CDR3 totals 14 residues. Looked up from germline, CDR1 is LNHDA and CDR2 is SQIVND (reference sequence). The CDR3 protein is CASSMTPGDTEAFF. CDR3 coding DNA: TGTGCCAGTAGTATGACCCCAGGGGACACTGAAGCTTTCTTT.

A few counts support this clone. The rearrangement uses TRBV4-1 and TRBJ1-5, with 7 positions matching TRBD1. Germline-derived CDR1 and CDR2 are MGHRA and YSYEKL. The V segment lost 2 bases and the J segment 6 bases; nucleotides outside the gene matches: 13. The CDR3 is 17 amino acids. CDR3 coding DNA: TGCGCCAGCAGCCAAACAACCCTTAGGGGGCCGGGTCAGCCCCAGCATTTT. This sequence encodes CASSQTTLRGPGQPQHF.

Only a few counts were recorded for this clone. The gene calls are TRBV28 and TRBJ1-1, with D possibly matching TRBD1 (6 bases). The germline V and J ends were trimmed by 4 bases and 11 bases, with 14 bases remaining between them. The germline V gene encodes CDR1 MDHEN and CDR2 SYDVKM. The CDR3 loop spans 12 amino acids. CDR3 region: CASSSPGGSAFF. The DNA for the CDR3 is TGTGCCAGCAGTTCACCCGGGGGCAGCGCTTTCTTT.

The chain's CDR3 is CASSAQGGLTYEQYF. For the CDR3, the DNA is TGTGCCAGCAGTGCACAGGGGGGACTAACGTACGAGCAGTACTTC. The chain uses TRBV7-2 and TRBJ2-7; TRBD1 is a possible D gene (8 bases). This CDR3 comprises 15 residues. With 6 bases removed from V and 4 bases from J, the gap between germline ends came to 19 bases. CDR1 is SGHTA and CDR2 is FQGNSA in the germline V gene.

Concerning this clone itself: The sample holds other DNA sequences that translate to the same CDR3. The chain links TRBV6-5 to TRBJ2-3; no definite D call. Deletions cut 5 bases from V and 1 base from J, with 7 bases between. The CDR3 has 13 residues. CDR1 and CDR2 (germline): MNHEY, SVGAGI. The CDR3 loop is CASSPRGTDTQYF. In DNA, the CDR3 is TGTGCCAGCAGTCCACGGGGCACAGATACGCAGTATTTT.

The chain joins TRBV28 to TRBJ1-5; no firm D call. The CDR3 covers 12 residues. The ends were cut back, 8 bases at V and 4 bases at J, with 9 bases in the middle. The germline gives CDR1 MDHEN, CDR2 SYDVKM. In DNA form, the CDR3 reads TGTGCCAGCGGGAGAGGGAATCAGCCCCAGCATTTT. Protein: CASGRGNQPQHF.

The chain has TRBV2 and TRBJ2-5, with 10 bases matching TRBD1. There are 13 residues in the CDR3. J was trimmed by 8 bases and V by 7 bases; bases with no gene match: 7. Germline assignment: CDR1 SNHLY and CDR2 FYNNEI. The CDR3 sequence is CASTTGQGITQYF. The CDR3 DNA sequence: TGTGCCAGCACCACGGGACAGGGGATAACCCAGTACTTC.

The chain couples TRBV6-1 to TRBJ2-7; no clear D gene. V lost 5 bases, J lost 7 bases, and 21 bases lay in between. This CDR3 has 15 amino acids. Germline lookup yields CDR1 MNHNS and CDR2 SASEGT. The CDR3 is CASSIGRTVSWEQYF. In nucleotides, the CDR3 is TGTGCCAGCAGTATCGGTCGGACCGTTTCTTGGGAGCAGTACTTC.

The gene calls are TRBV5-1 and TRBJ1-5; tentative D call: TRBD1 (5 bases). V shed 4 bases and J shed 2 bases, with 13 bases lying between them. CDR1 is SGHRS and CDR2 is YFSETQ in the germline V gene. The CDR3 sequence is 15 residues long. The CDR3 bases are TGCGCCAGCAGCCCGGGGACCGACGGCAATCAGCCCCAGCATTTT. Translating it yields CASSPGTDGNQPQHF.

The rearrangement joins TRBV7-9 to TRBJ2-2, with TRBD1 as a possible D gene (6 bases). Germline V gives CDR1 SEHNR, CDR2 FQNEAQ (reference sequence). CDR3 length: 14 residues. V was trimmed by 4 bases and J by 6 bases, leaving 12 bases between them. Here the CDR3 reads CASSSYGQSGELFF. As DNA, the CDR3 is TGTGCCAGCAGCTCATACGGACAGTCCGGGGAGCTGTTTTTT.

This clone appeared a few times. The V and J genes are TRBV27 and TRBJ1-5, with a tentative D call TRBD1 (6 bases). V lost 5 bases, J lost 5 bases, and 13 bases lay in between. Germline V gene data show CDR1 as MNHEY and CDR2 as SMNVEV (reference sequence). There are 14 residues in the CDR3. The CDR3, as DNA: TGTGCCAGCAGTCTAGGGGGGCCTCATCAGCCCCAGCATTTT. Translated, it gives CASSLGGPHQPQHF.

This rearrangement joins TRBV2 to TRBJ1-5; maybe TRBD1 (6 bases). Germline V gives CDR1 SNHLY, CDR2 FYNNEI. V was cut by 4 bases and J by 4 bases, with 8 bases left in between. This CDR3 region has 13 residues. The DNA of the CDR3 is TGTGCCAGCAGTGGGGACAAGAATCAGCCCCAGCATTTT. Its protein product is CASSGDKNQPQHF.

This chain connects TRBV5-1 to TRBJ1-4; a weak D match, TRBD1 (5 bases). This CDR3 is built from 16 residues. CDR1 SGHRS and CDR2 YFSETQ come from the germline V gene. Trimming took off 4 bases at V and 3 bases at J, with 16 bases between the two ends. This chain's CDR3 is CASSIWGGASNEKLFF. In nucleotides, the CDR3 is TGCGCCAGCAGCATTTGGGGAGGGGCCTCTAATGAAAAACTGTTTTTT.

In DNA, the CDR3 is TGTGCCATCAGTGATGCCCGGCAGGTCAATCAGCCCCAGCATTTT. It translates to CAISDARQVNQPQHF. V and J are TRBV10-3 and TRBJ1-5; the D is unclear. The CDR3 totals 15 residues. The germline V and J ends were trimmed by 3 bases and 3 bases, with 12 bases remaining between them. The V gene's germline CDR1 is ENHRY and CDR2 SYGVKD.